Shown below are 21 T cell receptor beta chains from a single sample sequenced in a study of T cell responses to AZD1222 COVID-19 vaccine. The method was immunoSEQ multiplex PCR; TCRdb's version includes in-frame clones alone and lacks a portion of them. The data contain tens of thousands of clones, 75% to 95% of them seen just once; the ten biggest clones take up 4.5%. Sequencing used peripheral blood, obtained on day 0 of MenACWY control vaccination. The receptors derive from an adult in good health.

The CDR3 sequence: CASSTPGGKAFF. CDR3 DNA sequence: TGTGCCAGCAGCACCCCAGGAGGGAAGGCTTTCTTT. This rearrangement joins TRBV7-3 to TRBJ1-1; D is ambiguous. The CDR3 is made up of 12 amino acids. V lost 5 bases to trimming and J lost 11 bases, with 15 bases between them. Germline assignment: CDR1 SGHTA and CDR2 FQGTGA.

CDR3 sequence reads: CATSRDPGGDSPLHF. Written as DNA, the CDR3 is TGTGCCACCAGCAGAGACCCGGGTGGTGATTCACCCCTCCACTTT. The chain uses TRBV15 and TRBJ1-6; D gene uncertain. The CDR3 extends over 15 amino acids. Trimming took off 0 bases at V and 8 bases at J, with 11 bases between the two ends. Germline V gene data show CDR1 as LNHNV and CDR2 as YYDKDF (reference sequence).

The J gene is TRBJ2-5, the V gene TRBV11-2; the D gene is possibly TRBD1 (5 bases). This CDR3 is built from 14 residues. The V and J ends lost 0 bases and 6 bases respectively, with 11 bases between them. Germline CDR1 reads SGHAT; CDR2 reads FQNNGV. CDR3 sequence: CASSLDFRGKTQYF. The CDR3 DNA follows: TGTGCCAGCAGCTTAGATTTTAGGGGAAAGACCCAGTACTTC. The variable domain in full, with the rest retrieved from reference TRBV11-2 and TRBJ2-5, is EAGVAQSPRYKIIEKRQSVAFWCNPISGHATLYWYQQILGQGPKLLIQFQNNGVVDDSQLPKDRFSAERLKGVDSTLKIQPAKLEDSAVYLCASSLDFRGKTQYFGPGTRLLVL.

This CDR3 is CASSQVGSGSYNEQFF. The CDR3 DNA sequence: TGTGCCAGCAGCCAAGTTGGTAGCGGTTCCTACAATGAGCAGTTCTTC. The genes are TRBV4-2 and TRBJ2-1, with D tentatively TRBD2 (6 bases). V shed 1 base and J shed 1 base, with 11 bases lying between them. Per germline, CDR1 LGHNA and CDR2 YNFKEQ. CDR3 length: 16 amino acids.

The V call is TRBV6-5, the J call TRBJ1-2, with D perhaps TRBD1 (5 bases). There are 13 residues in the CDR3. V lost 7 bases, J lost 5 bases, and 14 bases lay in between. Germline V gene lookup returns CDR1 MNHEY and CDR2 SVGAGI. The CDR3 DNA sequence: TGTGCCAGCACCGCCCCAGGGAATTATGGCTACACCTTC. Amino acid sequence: CASTAPGNYGYTF.

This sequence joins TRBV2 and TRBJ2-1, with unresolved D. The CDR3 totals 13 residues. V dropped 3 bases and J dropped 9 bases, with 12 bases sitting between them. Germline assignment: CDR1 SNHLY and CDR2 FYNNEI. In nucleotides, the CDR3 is TGTGCCAGCAGTGATCCTACCCCAGGTGAGCAGTTCTTC. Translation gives CASSDPTPGEQFF.

As DNA, the CDR3 is TGCGCCAGCAACCCGGGGACAGGGTGGGGGATCGTCTCCAATAACGTCGCTGAAGCTTTCTTT. This sequence encodes CASNPGTGWGIVSNNVAEAFF. J is TRBJ1-1 and V is TRBV5-1; 9 bases agree with TRBD1. CDR3 length: 21 amino acids. Trimming at V came to 6 bases and at J to 6 bases, leaving 30 bases not matched to a gene. The germline V gene encodes CDR1 SGHRS and CDR2 YFSETQ. Supplemented by reference TRBV5-1 and TRBJ1-1, the full variable domain reads KAGVTQTPRYLIKTRGQQVTLSCSPISGHRSVSWYQQTPGQGLQFLFEYFSETQRNKGNFPGRFSGRQFSNSRSEMNVSTLELGDSALYLCASNPGTGWGIVSNNVAEAFFGQGTRLTVV.

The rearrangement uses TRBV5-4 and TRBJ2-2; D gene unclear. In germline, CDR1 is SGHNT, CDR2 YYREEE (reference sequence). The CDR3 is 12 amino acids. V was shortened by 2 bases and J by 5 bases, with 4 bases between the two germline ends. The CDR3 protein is CASSFGTGELFF. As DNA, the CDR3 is TGTGCCAGCAGCTTTGGTACCGGGGAGCTGTTTTTT.

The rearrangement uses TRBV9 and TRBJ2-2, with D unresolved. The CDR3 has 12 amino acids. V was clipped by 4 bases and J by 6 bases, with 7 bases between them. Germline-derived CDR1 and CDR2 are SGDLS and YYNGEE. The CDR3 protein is CASSIRSGELFF. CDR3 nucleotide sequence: TGTGCCAGCAGCATTCGGTCCGGGGAGCTGTTTTTT.

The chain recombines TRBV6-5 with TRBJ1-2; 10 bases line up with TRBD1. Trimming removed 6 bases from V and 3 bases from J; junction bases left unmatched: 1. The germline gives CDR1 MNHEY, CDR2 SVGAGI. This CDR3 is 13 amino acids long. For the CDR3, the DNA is TGTGCCAGCAGGACAGGGGGCGACTATGGCTACACCTTC. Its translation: CASRTGGDYGYTF.

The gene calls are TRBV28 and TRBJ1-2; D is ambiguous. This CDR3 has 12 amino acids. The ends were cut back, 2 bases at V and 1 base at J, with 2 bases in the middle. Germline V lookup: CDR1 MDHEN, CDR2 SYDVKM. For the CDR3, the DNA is TGTGCCAGCAGTTTAGTTAACTATGGCTACACCTTC. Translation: CASSLVNYGYTF.

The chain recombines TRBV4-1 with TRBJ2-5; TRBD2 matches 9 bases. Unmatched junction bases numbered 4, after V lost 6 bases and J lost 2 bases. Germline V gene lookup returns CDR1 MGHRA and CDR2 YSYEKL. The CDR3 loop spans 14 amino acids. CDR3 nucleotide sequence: TGCGCCAGCAGTCTAGCGGGGCGGCAAGAGACCCAGTACTTC. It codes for CASSLAGRQETQYF.

The CDR3 sequence is CASSLALNTEAFF. The CDR3 DNA reads as TGTGCCAGCAGCTTGGCACTGAACACTGAAGCTTTCTTT. The genes are TRBV5-6 and TRBJ1-1; D unclear. Trimming took 0 bases from V and 0 from J, leaving 3 bases between them. Germline V gene data show CDR1 as SGHDT and CDR2 as YYEEEE. The CDR3 is 13 amino acids.

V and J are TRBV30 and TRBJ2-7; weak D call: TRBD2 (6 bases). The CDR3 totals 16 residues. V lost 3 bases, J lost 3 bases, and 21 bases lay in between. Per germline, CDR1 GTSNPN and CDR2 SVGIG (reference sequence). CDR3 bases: TGTGCCTGGAGCGGGGGTACCCCAGGAGTCGGCTACGAGCAGTACTTC. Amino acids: CAWSGGTPGVGYEQYF.

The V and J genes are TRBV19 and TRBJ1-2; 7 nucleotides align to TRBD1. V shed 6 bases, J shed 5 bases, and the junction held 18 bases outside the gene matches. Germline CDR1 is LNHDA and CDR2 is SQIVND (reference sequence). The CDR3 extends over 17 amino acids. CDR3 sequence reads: CASRLLLGQENWYGYTF. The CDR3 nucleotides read TGTGCCAGTAGACTCCTCCTCGGACAGGAAAATTGGTATGGCTACACCTTC.

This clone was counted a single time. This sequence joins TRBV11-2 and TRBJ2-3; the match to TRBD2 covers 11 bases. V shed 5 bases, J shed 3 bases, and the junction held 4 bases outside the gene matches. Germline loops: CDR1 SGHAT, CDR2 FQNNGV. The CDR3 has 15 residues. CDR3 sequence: CASSPGTSGTDTQYF. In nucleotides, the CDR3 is TGTGCCAGCAGCCCCGGGACTAGCGGAACAGATACGCAGTATTTT. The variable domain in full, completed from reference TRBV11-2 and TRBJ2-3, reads EAGVAQSPRYKIIEKRQSVAFWCNPISGHATLYWYQQILGQGPKLLIQFQNNGVVDDSQLPKDRFSAERLKGVDSTLKIQPAKLEDSAVYLCASSPGTSGTDTQYFGPGTRLTVL.

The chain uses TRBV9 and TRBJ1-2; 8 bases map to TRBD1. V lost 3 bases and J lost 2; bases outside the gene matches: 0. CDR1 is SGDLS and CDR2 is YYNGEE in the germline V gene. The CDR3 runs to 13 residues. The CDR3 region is CASSGDRNYGYTF. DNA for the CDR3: TGTGCCAGCAGCGGGGACAGGAACTATGGCTACACCTTC. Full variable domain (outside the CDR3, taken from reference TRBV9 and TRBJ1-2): DSGVTQTPKHLITATGQRVTLRCSPRSGDLSVYWYQQSLDQGLQFLIQYYNGEERAKGNILERFSAQQFPDLHSELNLSSLELGDSALYFCASSGDRNYGYTFGSGTRLTVV.

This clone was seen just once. The CDR3 DNA follows: TGTGCCAGCAGCCCCGTGGAACTAGCCGGCTACGAGCAGTACTTC. The encoded protein is CASSPVELAGYEQYF. The gene calls are TRBV7-7 and TRBJ2-7, with D possibly TRBD2 on 6 matching bases. The CDR3 loop spans 15 amino acids. V shed 5 bases and J shed 3 bases, with 17 bases lying between them. Germline V gene lookup returns CDR1 SSHAT and CDR2 FNYEAQ (reference sequence).

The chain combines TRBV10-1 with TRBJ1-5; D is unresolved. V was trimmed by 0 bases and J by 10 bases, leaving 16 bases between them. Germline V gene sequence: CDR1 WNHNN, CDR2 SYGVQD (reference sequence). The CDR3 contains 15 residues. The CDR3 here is CASSESSEPGQPQHF. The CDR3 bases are TGCGCCAGCAGTGAGTCGTCGGAACCCGGGCAACCCCAGCATTTT.

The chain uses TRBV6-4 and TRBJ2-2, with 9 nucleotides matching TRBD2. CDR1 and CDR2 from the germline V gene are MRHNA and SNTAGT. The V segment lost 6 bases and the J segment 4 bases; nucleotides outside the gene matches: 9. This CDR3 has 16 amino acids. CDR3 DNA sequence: TGTGCCAGCAGCCCAGATAGCGGGAGTTTCACCGGGGAGCTGTTTTTT. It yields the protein CASSPDSGSFTGELFF.

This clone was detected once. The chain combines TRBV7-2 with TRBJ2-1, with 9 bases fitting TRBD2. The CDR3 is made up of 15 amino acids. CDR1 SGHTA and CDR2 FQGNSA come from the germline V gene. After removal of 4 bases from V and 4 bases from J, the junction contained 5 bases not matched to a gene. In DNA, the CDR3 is TGTGCCAGCAGCTCCAGCGGGGGGCCTTACAATGAGCAGTTCTTC. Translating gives CASSSSGGPYNEQFF.